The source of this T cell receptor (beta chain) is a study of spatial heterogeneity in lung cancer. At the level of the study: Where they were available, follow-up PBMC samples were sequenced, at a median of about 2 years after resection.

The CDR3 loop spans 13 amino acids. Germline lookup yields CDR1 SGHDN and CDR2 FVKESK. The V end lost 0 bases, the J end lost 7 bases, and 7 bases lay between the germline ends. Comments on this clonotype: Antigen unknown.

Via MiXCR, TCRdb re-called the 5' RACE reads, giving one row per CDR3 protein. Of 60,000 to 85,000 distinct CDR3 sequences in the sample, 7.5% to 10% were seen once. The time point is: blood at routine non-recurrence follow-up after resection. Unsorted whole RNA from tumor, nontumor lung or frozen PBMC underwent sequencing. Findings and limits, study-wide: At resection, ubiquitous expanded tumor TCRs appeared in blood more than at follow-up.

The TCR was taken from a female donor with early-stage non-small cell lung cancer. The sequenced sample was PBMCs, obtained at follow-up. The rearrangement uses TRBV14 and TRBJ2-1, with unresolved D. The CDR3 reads CASSQDLVNEQFF. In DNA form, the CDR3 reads TGTGCCAGCAGCCAAGATCTGGTGAATGAGCAGTTCTTC.